A selection of T cell receptor beta chains follows, all from one sample in a study of Ad26.COV2.S vaccination and SARS-CoV-2 variants. The assay was immunoSEQ multiplex PCR, and TCRdb's table has in-frame clones only and misses some. The sample has 300,000 to 350,000 clones, 85% to 90% seen once; the top ten hold 4.5% to 7%. The sequences come from peripheral blood, collected in a trial of Ad26.COV2.S vaccine versus placebo. All receptors come from a person aged 18-65 years who received the Ad26.COV2.S COVID-19 vaccine or a placebo. The CDR3 runs from the conserved cysteine through the conserved F or W. Fields, in order: J gene, V gene, clone size, D gene, CDR3 protein, CDR3 DNA. The D gene is left open where the match is weak. Expanded clones get a size class; other rows say once, few or many, or leave the size out.

TRBJ1-2,TRBV29-1,-,-,CSVEPTGKGYGYTF,TGCAGCGTTGAACCTACAGGGAAGGGCTATGGCTACACCTTC
TRBJ1-4,TRBV5-4,-,-,CASSSTGGHGNEKLFF,TGTGCCAGCAGCTCGACAGGCGGGCACGGTAATGAAAAACTGTTTTTT
TRBJ2-5,TRBV19,-,-,CASSTGLRETQYF,TGTGCCAGTAGTACCGGCCTGAGGGAGACCCAGTACTTC
TRBJ2-7,TRBV10-3,-,TRBD1,CAISFRDRGHEQYF,TGTGCCATTTCTTTCCGGGACAGGGGCCACGAGCAGTACTTC
TRBJ2-1,TRBV7-9,-,TRBD1,CASSFALRTGQAMQFF,TGTGCCAGCAGCTTTGCACTTAGAACCGGACAGGCCATGCAGTTCTTC
TRBJ1-6,TRBV4-3,once,-,CASSQDLWQPNSPLHF,TGCGCCAGCAGCCAAGATCTCTGGCAGCCTAATTCACCCCTCCACTTT
TRBJ1-4,TRBV25-1,-,TRBD1,CASSPRDRGREKLFF,TGTGCCAGCAGTCCCCGGGACAGGGGACGGGAAAAACTGTTTTTT
TRBJ2-5,TRBV3-1/TRBV3-2,-,-,CASSQETKWGEKKETQYF,TGTGCCAGCAGCCAAGAGACGAAGTGGGGAGAGAAGAAGGAGACCCAGTACTTC
TRBJ1-3,TRBV30,-,-,CAWKEVLTIYF,TGTGCCTGGAAAGAGGTCCTCACCATATATTTT
TRBJ1-1,TRBV9,-,TRBD1,CASSVGTGVMNTEAFF,TGTGCCAGCAGCGTAGGGACAGGGGTGATGAACACTGAAGCTTTCTTT
TRBJ1-2,TRBV7-9,few,-,CASSLGSVNYGYTF,TGTGCCAGCAGCTTAGGTTCAGTCAACTATGGCTACACCTTC
TRBJ2-5,TRBV11-3,-,-,CASALAHQETQYF,TGTGCCAGCGCCCTAGCGCACCAAGAGACCCAGTACTTC
TRBJ1-1,TRBV29-1,once,-,CSVYKPSENTEAFF,TGCAGCGTTTATAAACCTTCAGAGAACACTGAAGCTTTCTTT
TRBJ2-6,TRBV5-1,-,TRBD2,CASSSPGTSGYSGANVLTF,TGCGCCAGCAGCTCCCCCGGGACTAGCGGCTACTCTGGGGCCAACGTCCTGACTTTC
TRBJ2-2,TRBV6-5,-,-,CASSSQPAGELFF,TGTGCCAGCAGTTCGCAGCCGGCCGGGGAGCTGTTTTTT
TRBJ1-1,TRBV19,-,-,CASSIIGSGLTEAFF,TGTGCCAGTAGTATAATAGGGAGCGGGTTGACTGAAGCTTTCTTT
TRBJ2-6,TRBV5-1,-,-,CASSEEGVLGANVLTF,TGCGCCAGCAGCGAGGAAGGGGTGCTCGGGGCCAACGTCCTGACTTTC
TRBJ1-1,TRBV29-1,-,-,CSVEGGQRNTEAFF,TGCAGCGTTGAAGGAGGACAAAGGAACACTGAAGCTTTCTTT
TRBJ1-1,TRBV6-2/TRBV6-3,-,-,CASSQDSEAFF,TGTGCCAGCAGTCAGGACAGTGAAGCTTTCTTT
TRBJ2-1,TRBV7-8,-,TRBD2,CASSLSQSGGEEFF,TGTGCCAGCAGCTTAAGCCAGAGCGGGGGGGAGGAGTTCTTC
TRBJ2-3,TRBV6-6,-,-,CASRPFHYDTQYF,TGTGCCAGCCGACCCTTCCATTACGATACGCAGTATTTT
TRBJ1-2,TRBV11-3,-,TRBD1,CASSLGGQEPGYTF,TGTGCCAGCAGCTTAGGGGGACAGGAGCCCGGCTACACCTTC
TRBJ2-4,TRBV27,-,-,CASSGPREGATQSGAKNIQYF,TGTGCCAGCAGTGGACCTAGGGAGGGGGCAACCCAGTCCGGGGCCAAAAACATTCAGTACTTC
TRBJ2-2,TRBV5-1,-,-,CASNKELSTGELFF,TGCGCCAGTAATAAAGAACTTTCCACCGGGGAGCTGTTTTTT
TRBJ1-1,TRBV5-6,-,-,CASSLGGLGTEAFF,TGTGCCAGCAGCCTGGGGGGGCTGGGCACTGAAGCTTTCTTT
TRBJ1-1,TRBV3-1/TRBV3-2,-,-,CASSGTGMNTEAFF,TGTGCCAGCAGCGGAACAGGTATGAACACTGAAGCTTTCTTT
TRBJ1-6,TRBV19,-,-,CASTTRDTPSYNSPLHF,TGTGCCAGTACCACCCGGGACACTCCCTCCTATAATTCACCCCTCCACTTT
TRBJ1-1,TRBV4-1,-,-,CASSQAGLGTGTEAFF,TGCGCCAGCAGCCAGGCAGGCCTCGGCACGGGCACTGAAGCTTTCTTT
TRBJ1-4,TRBV7-2,-,-,CASSPRVSRPVTNEKLFF,TGTGCCAGCAGCCCTAGGGTGTCGAGACCTGTAACTAATGAAAAACTGTTTTTT
TRBJ2-5,TRBV5-6,once,-,CASSSTVQETQYF,TGTGCCAGCAGCTCGACAGTACAAGAGACCCAGTACTTC
TRBJ2-1,TRBV7-2,-,-,CASSVYYNEQFF,TGTGCCAGCAGCGTCTATTACAATGAGCAGTTCTTC
TRBJ1-2,TRBV11-2,-,TRBD1,CASSPTGQSYGYTF,TGTGCCAGCAGCCCGACAGGGCAGTCCTATGGCTACACCTTC
TRBJ1-2,TRBV5-6,-,-,CASSLGSTGNYGYTF,TGTGCCAGCAGCTTGGGCTCCACAGGGAACTATGGCTACACCTTC
TRBJ1-1,TRBV4-3,-,-,CASSQDLGGGTEAFF,TGCGCCAGCAGCCAAGATTTGGGAGGCGGCACTGAAGCTTTCTTT
TRBJ1-1,TRBV3-1/TRBV3-2,-,-,CASSQGGVYTEAFF,TGTGCCAGCAGCCAAGGGGGAGTTTACACTGAAGCTTTCTTT
TRBJ1-5,TRBV4-1,few,-,CASSPQPNQPQHF,TGCGCCAGCAGTCCCCAGCCCAATCAGCCCCAGCATTTT
TRBJ2-3,TRBV27,-,TRBD1,CASSLWGQRSTDTQYF,TGTGCCAGCAGTTTATGGGGACAGAGAAGCACAGATACGCAGTATTTT
TRBJ1-2,TRBV5-5,once,TRBD1,CASRPTGDYGYTF,TGTGCCAGCAGACCGACAGGGGACTATGGCTACACCTTC
TRBJ1-1,TRBV19,-,TRBD1,CASSPRWDRGYETEAFF,TGTGCCAGTAGCCCGCGGTGGGACAGGGGATATGAGACTGAAGCTTTCTTT
TRBJ1-1,TRBV3-1/TRBV3-2,-,-,CASSLATAGTEAFF,TGTGCCAGCAGCCTGGCTACCGCGGGGACTGAAGCTTTCTTT
TRBJ1-5,TRBV9,-,TRBD1,CASSVSGTGYQPQHF,TGTGCCAGCAGCGTATCCGGGACAGGGTACCAGCCCCAGCATTTT
TRBJ1-5,TRBV7-9,once,-,CASSLGPRGDPNQPQHF,TGTGCCAGCAGCTTAGGGCCACGTGGAGACCCCAATCAGCCCCAGCATTTT
TRBJ2-5,TRBV7-8,-,-,CASSLQSDQETQYF,TGTGCCAGCAGCTTACAGAGCGACCAAGAGACCCAGTACTTC
TRBJ1-3,TRBV19,once,-,CASSSFRVSGNTIYF,TGTGCCAGTAGCTCTTTCCGCGTCTCTGGAAACACCATATATTTT
TRBJ1-1,TRBV29-1,-,-,CSADANTEAFF,TGCAGCGCGGACGCTAACACTGAAGCTTTCTTT